Listed below are T cell receptor beta chains from one sample, sequenced in a study of blood T cell repertoires in COVID-19. The repertoire was sequenced with immunoSEQ multiplex PCR; TCRdb's copy has only in-frame clones and lacks some. The data show under 250,000 clones, approximately 89% seen once. The sequencing input was PBMCs or T cells enriched from blood (not recorded which). All receptors come from a woman aged 25 to 39 with acute COVID-19. CDR3s include the opening cysteine and the closing phenylalanine or tryptophan. Fields, in order: V gene, J gene, CDR3 protein.

V gene: TRBV4-2; J gene: TRBJ2-1; CDR3 protein: CASSQEAGHEQFF
V gene: TRBV5-8; J gene: TRBJ2-1; CDR3 protein: CASSYGQGWDEQFF
V gene: TRBV20-1; J gene: TRBJ1-4; CDR3 protein: CSARQEEKLFF
V gene: TRBV7-9; J gene: TRBJ2-1; CDR3 protein: CASSNSGGRTYNEQFF
V gene: TRBV3-1/TRBV3-2; J gene: TRBJ2-4; CDR3 protein: CASSQALIATKNIQYF
V gene: TRBV19; J gene: TRBJ1-2; CDR3 protein: CASSLGQGAYGYTF
V gene: TRBV12-3/TRBV12-4; J gene: TRBJ1-2; CDR3 protein: CASSSYPYGYTF
V gene: TRBV28; J gene: TRBJ2-1; CDR3 protein: CASSLQGLYNEQFF
V gene: TRBV7-2; J gene: TRBJ1-1; CDR3 protein: CASSLQGMLNTEAFF
V gene: TRBV5-1; J gene: TRBJ1-1; CDR3 protein: CASSFRVGTEAFF
V gene: TRBV19; J gene: TRBJ1-4; CDR3 protein: CASSIVEALGVEKLFF
V gene: TRBV6-6; J gene: TRBJ2-7; CDR3 protein: CASSDPNGRQYF
V gene: TRBV11-3; J gene: TRBJ2-7; CDR3 protein: CASSRRSGDSYEQYF
V gene: TRBV19; J gene: TRBJ1-4; CDR3 protein: CASSIVWEGGTTNEKLFF
V gene: TRBV10-1; J gene: TRBJ2-7; CDR3 protein: CASSESGAAYEQYF
V gene: TRBV14; J gene: TRBJ1-2; CDR3 protein: CASSHPPAGWSF
V gene: TRBV5-6; J gene: TRBJ1-4; CDR3 protein: CASSLPGSPSEKLFF
V gene: TRBV19; J gene: TRBJ1-4; CDR3 protein: CASRSKGATNEKLFF
V gene: TRBV7-9; J gene: TRBJ2-3; CDR3 protein: CASSPQRGTDTQYF
V gene: TRBV21-1; J gene: TRBJ2-7; CDR3 protein: CASSKGGVAGAAYEQYF
V gene: TRBV19; J gene: TRBJ1-3; CDR3 protein: CASSNSGGQVTIYF
V gene: TRBV6-2/TRBV6-3; J gene: TRBJ2-3; CDR3 protein: CASSYGPTDTQYF
V gene: TRBV7-2; J gene: TRBJ1-1; CDR3 protein: CASSLGAGGGWAEAFF
V gene: TRBV28; J gene: TRBJ1-2; CDR3 protein: CATYGVSGYTF
V gene: TRBV5-1; J gene: TRBJ2-5; CDR3 protein: CASSLGTGQETQYF
V gene: TRBV15; J gene: TRBJ1-5; CDR3 protein: CATSREYNQPQHF
V gene: TRBV2; J gene: TRBJ1-2; CDR3 protein: CASSMGQGADGYTF
V gene: TRBV7-6; J gene: TRBJ2-3; CDR3 protein: CASSLPGLVGATQYF
V gene: TRBV10-2; J gene: TRBJ2-1; CDR3 protein: CASSIWRSSYNEQFF
V gene: TRBV27; J gene: TRBJ1-5; CDR3 protein: CASSLGGLTQPQHF
V gene: TRBV28; J gene: TRBJ2-1; CDR3 protein: CASSFGTGGVNEQFF
V gene: TRBV10-3; J gene: TRBJ2-7; CDR3 protein: CAISRDRAGEQYF
V gene: TRBV7-8; J gene: TRBJ1-5; CDR3 protein: CASSSRSTRGTYSNQPQHF
V gene: TRBV28; J gene: TRBJ1-6; CDR3 protein: CASNRQGGLGSPLHF
V gene: TRBV19; J gene: TRBJ1-5; CDR3 protein: CASSIWTGDNQPQHF
V gene: TRBV4-1; J gene: TRBJ2-1; CDR3 protein: CASSQDLPRGGTYNEQFF
V gene: TRBV5-4; J gene: TRBJ2-7; CDR3 protein: CASSPASGVYEQYF
V gene: TRBV7-2; J gene: TRBJ1-5; CDR3 protein: CASSRRGQGASNQPQHF
V gene: TRBV7-2; J gene: TRBJ2-3; CDR3 protein: CASSRGSGEADTQYF
V gene: TRBV30; J gene: TRBJ1-6; CDR3 protein: CAWRAQGQGYPTGDSPLHF
V gene: TRBV6-2/TRBV6-3; J gene: TRBJ1-6; CDR3 protein: CASSSGQGGSPLHF
V gene: TRBV28; J gene: TRBJ1-1; CDR3 protein: CASRTGEEVTEAFF
V gene: TRBV7-8; J gene: TRBJ1-5; CDR3 protein: CASTLVSGQPQHF
V gene: TRBV25-1; J gene: TRBJ1-2; CDR3 protein: CASSGTVSYNYGYTF
V gene: TRBV6-5; J gene: TRBJ2-5; CDR3 protein: CANKGLAGDQETQYF
V gene: TRBV25-1; J gene: TRBJ2-3; CDR3 protein: CASSEYNTDTQYF
V gene: TRBV29-1; J gene: TRBJ2-3; CDR3 protein: CSAGGTDTQYF
V gene: TRBV7-2; J gene: TRBJ2-1; CDR3 protein: CASSLVRLAVYNEQFF
V gene: TRBV7-8; J gene: TRBJ2-3; CDR3 protein: CASSLTRDTQYF
V gene: TRBV5-6; J gene: TRBJ2-7; CDR3 protein: CASSLGTGKNYEQYF
V gene: TRBV28; J gene: TRBJ2-5; CDR3 protein: CASSFGTDLYQETQYF
V gene: TRBV7-2; J gene: TRBJ2-7; CDR3 protein: CASSVAGGYEQYF
V gene: TRBV11-2; J gene: TRBJ1-2; CDR3 protein: CASSPRQGAYGYTF
V gene: TRBV6-5; J gene: TRBJ1-5; CDR3 protein: CASSRTGFNQPQHF